The present entry profiles one TCR beta chain with its context. Its antigen is unidentified. Profiled with immunoSEQ multiplex PCR; TCRdb holds only in-frame clones, not every one. The table has 20,000 or so clones, roughly 76% seen once; the top ten hold about 17%. Unexposed donor CD4+ T cells date from about 2011-2018, before the COVID-19 pandemic. Isolation of CD4+ T cells took place after roughly nine days in culture. The CDR3 is 14 amino acids. Between the trimmed V and J ends, which lost 5 bases and 5 bases, there was a span of 16 bases. Germline V gene sequence: CDR1 LGHNT, CDR2 FRNRAP. This sample is drawn from a study of CD4 T cells in relation to SARS-CoV-2 and coronaviruses.

The V and J genes are TRBV12-5 and TRBJ2-7; possibly TRBD1 or TRBD2 for D (5 bases each). Input material: CD4+ T cells from PBMCs, cultured in vitro. The sequence came from a human donor in good health. The CDR3 is CASGPGQGENEQYF. DNA for the CDR3: TGTGCTAGTGGTCCGGGCCAGGGAGAGAACGAGCAGTACTTC.